The 30 T cell receptor beta chains given below trace back to one sample, sequenced in a study of blood T cell repertoires in COVID-19. Sequencing was performed with immunoSEQ multiplex PCR; in TCRdb, only in-frame clones are kept and a portion is missing. The table shows about 310,000 clones, with approximately 91% occurring only once. The material sequenced was PBMCs or T cells enriched from blood (not recorded which). The receptors were gathered from a woman aged 40 to 50 who had recovered from COVID-19.

The chain combines TRBV3-1 (or the pseudogene TRBV3-2) with TRBJ1-2, with D maybe TRBD1 (5 bases). Trimming stripped 1 base from V and 4 bases from J, with 13 bases between. Germline V gene data show CDR1 as LGHDT and CDR2 as YNNKEL (reference sequence). There are 15 residues in the CDR3. CDR3 nucleotides: TGTGCCAGCAGCCAAGGGGACTTTCTGGGCTATGGCTACACCTTC. Its protein is CASSQGDFLGYGYTF.

This clone occurred a few times. The chain is built from TRBV7-9 and TRBJ2-3; TRBD2 is a possible D gene (5 bases). Germline V gene data show CDR1 as SEHNR and CDR2 as FQNEAQ (reference sequence). Trimming removed 1 base from V and 0 bases from J, with 17 bases in between. The CDR3 has 18 amino acids. The CDR3 DNA sequence: TGTGCCAGCAGCTTAGGGAGTGGATCGGGGTCTAGCACAGATACGCAGTATTTT. Its protein is CASSLGSGSGSSTDTQYF.

The V call is TRBV11-2, the J call TRBJ1-5; no reliable D call. Trimming took off 0 bases at V and 4 bases at J, with 10 bases between the two ends. Germline V gene sequence: CDR1 SGHAT, CDR2 FQNNGV. This CDR3 has 15 amino acids. The CDR3 bases are TGTGCCAGCAGCTTAGATAGGCAGGCAAATCAGCCCCAGCATTTT. Amino acids: CASSLDRQANQPQHF. Looking up the rest from reference TRBV11-2 and TRBJ1-5 gives the full variable domain: EAGVAQSPRYKIIEKRQSVAFWCNPISGHATLYWYQQILGQGPKLLIQFQNNGVVDDSQLPKDRFSAERLKGVDSTLKIQPAKLEDSAVYLCASSLDRQANQPQHFGDGTRLSIL.

The rearrangement uses TRBV19 and TRBJ1-1; the match to TRBD1 covers 8 bases. Germline lookup yields CDR1 LNHDA and CDR2 SQIVND (reference sequence). This CDR3 has 15 residues. Germline trimming cut 3 bases from V and 9 bases from J; bases unmatched to any gene: 12. The CDR3 DNA sequence: TGTGCCAGTAGTATGCAGACAGGGGCGTCGAGGAAAGCTTTCTTT. It encodes CASSMQTGASRKAFF.

J is TRBJ2-7 and V is TRBV5-4; 8 positions match TRBD2. The CDR3 spans 17 residues. In germline, CDR1 is SGHNT, CDR2 YYREEE (reference sequence). Trimming removed 4 bases from V and 4 bases from J; junction bases left unmatched: 16. The CDR3 region has the DNA TGTGCCAGCAGCGCCGGAGGACTAGCCGGGAGTGTATACGAGCAGTACTTC. It encodes CASSAGGLAGSVYEQYF.

CDR3 bases: TGTGCCAGCAGCCCCCGGACAGGGGGTTATGAAAAACTGTTTTTT. The encoded protein is CASSPRTGGYEKLFF. The chain employs TRBV7-9 and TRBJ1-4; the match to TRBD1 covers 10 bases. Germline-derived CDR1 and CDR2 are SEHNR and FQNEAQ (reference sequence). This CDR3 region has 15 residues. After removal of 5 bases from V and 6 bases from J, the junction contained 6 bases not matched to a gene.

This sequence joins TRBV18 and TRBJ2-1; maybe TRBD2 (5 bases). This CDR3 region has 13 residues. The V gene lost 10 bases and the J gene lost 8 bases, with 18 bases spanning the gap. Germline V lookup: CDR1 KGHSH, CDR2 LQKENI. The CDR3 sequence: CATTPSAGDEQFF. In nucleotides, the CDR3 is TGTGCCACCACCCCCTCGGCCGGGGATGAGCAGTTCTTC.

This clone was found once. The chain carries TRBV15 and TRBJ2-7; no definite D call. The CDR3 loop spans 13 amino acids. The germline V gene has CDR1 LNHNV and CDR2 YYDKDF (reference sequence). V was trimmed by 0 bases and J by 3 bases, leaving 6 bases between them. CDR3 nucleotide sequence: TGTGCCACCAGCAGAGAGGCAGGCTACGAGCAGTACTTC. Amino acid sequence: CATSREAGYEQYF. Full variable domain (rest looked up from reference TRBV15 and TRBJ2-7): DAMVIQNPRYQVTQFGKPVTLSCSQTLNHNVMYWYQQKSSQAPKLLFHYYDKDFNNEADTPDNFQSRRPNTSFCFLDIRSPGLGDTAMYLCATSREAGYEQYFGPGTRLTVT.

The chain combines TRBV6-5 with TRBJ2-1, with D possibly matching TRBD2 (5 bases). The CDR3 is made up of 15 amino acids. Germline CDR1 reads MNHEY; CDR2 reads SVGAGI. Trimming removed 7 bases from V and 7 bases from J, with 20 bases in between. The CDR3 coding sequence is TGTGCCAGCACCGAGCGGCCCGTTTTCGGGAATGAGCAGTTCTTC. Residues: CASTERPVFGNEQFF.

The chain links TRBV14 to TRBJ1-2, with D possibly matching TRBD1 (5 bases). The CDR3 extends over 12 amino acids. In germline, CDR1 is SGHDN, CDR2 FVKESK. V was pared by 3 bases and J by 4 bases, with 6 bases between. The CDR3 loop reads CASSQGGYGYTF. In nucleotides, the CDR3 is TGTGCCAGCAGCCAGGGGGGCTATGGCTACACCTTC.

This sequence joins TRBV7-6 and TRBJ2-5; unclear D gene. Trimming took 4 bases from V and 4 from J, leaving 10 bases between them. The V gene's germline CDR1 is SGHVS and CDR2 FNYEAQ. This CDR3 contains 13 residues. CDR3 in amino acids: CASSYERVETQYF. CDR3 DNA sequence: TGTGCCAGCAGCTATGAACGGGTAGAGACCCAGTACTTC.

The chain uses TRBV11-2 and TRBJ2-2, with 7 positions matching TRBD2. Germline V gene lookup returns CDR1 SGHAT and CDR2 FQNNGV. The CDR3 runs to 15 residues. The V and J ends lost 5 bases and 4 bases, in that order; junction bases with no gene match: 7. The CDR3 reads CASSPQAGATGELFF. The DNA for the CDR3 is TGTGCCAGCAGCCCCCAGGCGGGAGCCACCGGGGAGCTGTTTTTT.

The J gene is TRBJ1-4, the V gene TRBV29-1; D remains unclear. The CDR3 is 11 amino acids. From germline, CDR1 is SQVTM and CDR2 ANQGSEA. Trimming cost V 6 bases and J 7 bases, with 9 bases left between them. CDR3 in DNA: TGCAGCGTGGGCCGCGGTGAAAAACTGTTTTTT. It specifies CSVGRGEKLFF.

The CDR3 bases are TGTGCCAGCAGTATAGCCGCACAGGGCGCCCTCCACTTT. This translates into CASSIAAQGALHF. This rearrangement joins TRBV27 to TRBJ1-6, with D perhaps matching TRBD1 (6 bases). V was shortened by 5 bases and J by 14 bases, with 16 bases between the two germline ends. Germline V gene data show CDR1 as MNHEY and CDR2 as SMNVEV (reference sequence). This CDR3 region has 13 residues.

V gene TRBV9 combines with J gene TRBJ1-3; perhaps TRBD1 as D (6 bases). V was trimmed by 0 bases and J by 2 bases, leaving 12 bases between them. The germline CDR1 and CDR2 sequences are SGDLS and YYNGEE. This CDR3 has 16 amino acids. The CDR3, as DNA: TGTGCCAGCAGCGTAGCGGGAGGGGGGGCTGGAAACACCATATATTTT. Protein sequence: CASSVAGGGAGNTIYF.

This chain joins TRBV2 and TRBJ1-1; a possible D gene is TRBD1 (5 bases). This CDR3 is 13 amino acids long. Germline CDR1 is SNHLY and CDR2 is FYNNEI. Between the trimmed V and J ends, which lost 8 bases and 0 bases, there was a span of 10 bases. This CDR3 is CASELTVNTEAFF. The CDR3 nucleotides read TGTGCCAGCGAATTGACAGTGAACACTGAAGCTTTCTTT.

The rearrangement joins TRBV5-1 to TRBJ2-2, with D perhaps TRBD2 (6 bases). The CDR3 length is 14 residues. Germline values: CDR1 SGHRS, CDR2 YFSETQ. V was clipped by 7 bases and J by 1 base, with 11 bases between them. The CDR3 protein is CASWGLMNTGELFF. The CDR3 coding sequence is TGCGCCAGCTGGGGACTGATGAACACCGGGGAGCTGTTTTTT.

The rearrangement uses TRBV2 and TRBJ2-1; 11 bases map to TRBD2. Germline V CDR1 and CDR2: SNHLY, FYNNEI. J lost 2 bases, V lost 6 bases, and 3 bases had no gene match. The CDR3 is 15 residues long. The CDR3 spells CASRLAGGTYNEQFF. In DNA, the CDR3 is TGTGCCAGCAGGTTAGCGGGGGGGACCTACAATGAGCAGTTCTTC.

This sequence joins TRBV3-1 (or the pseudogene TRBV3-2) and TRBJ1-5; no clear D. Trimming shortened V by 2 bases and J by 4 bases, and 6 bases separated the two germline ends. This CDR3 region has 13 residues. Germline CDR1 is LGHDT and CDR2 is YNNKEL (reference sequence). The CDR3 region is CASSQTVNQPQHF. The CDR3 DNA follows: TGTGCCAGCAGCCAAACAGTAAATCAGCCCCAGCATTTT.

The rearrangement joins TRBV7-2 to TRBJ1-1, with 8 nucleotides matching TRBD1. J gave up 0 bases and V 4 bases, and 1 base lay outside the gene matches. Germline-derived CDR1 and CDR2 are SGHTA and FQGNSA. CDR3 length: 14 residues. The CDR3 coding sequence is TGTGCCAGCAGCTGGACAGGGATGAACACTGAAGCTTTCTTT. As protein: CASSWTGMNTEAFF. Supplemented by reference TRBV7-2 and TRBJ1-1, the full variable domain reads GAGVSQSPSNKVTEKGKDVELRCDPISGHTALYWYRQSLGQGLEFLIYFQGNSAPDKSGLPSDRFSAERTGGSVSTLTIQRTQQEDSAVYLCASSWTGMNTEAFFGQGTRLTVV.

The chain links TRBV5-4 to TRBJ2-7, with 7 bases matching TRBD2. V trimming: 6 bases; J trimming: 2 bases; junction bases outside the gene matches: 5. Germline V gene sequence: CDR1 SGHNT, CDR2 YYREEE (reference sequence). The length of the CDR3 is 13 residues. CDR3 sequence: CASKGGSAYEQYF. In nucleotides, the CDR3 is TGTGCCAGCAAAGGCGGGAGTGCCTACGAGCAGTACTTC.

The chain carries TRBV19 and TRBJ1-5, with TRBD1 matching 8 bases. The CDR3 length is 16 residues. V lost 7 bases to trimming and J lost 4 bases; unmatched junction nucleotides: 12. From germline, CDR1 is LNHDA and CDR2 SQIVND (reference sequence). CDR3 coding DNA: TGTGCCAGTAAACCCGAAAGGAGACAGGGGAATCAGCCCCAGCATTTT. Translation: CASKPERRQGNQPQHF. The variable domain in full, completed from reference TRBV19 and TRBJ1-5, reads DGGITQSPKYLFRKEGQNVTLSCEQNLNHDAMYWYRQDPGQGLRLIYYSQIVNDFQKGDIAEGYSVSREKKESFPLTVTSAQKNPTAFYLCASKPERRQGNQPQHFGDGTRLSIL.

The rearrangement links TRBV7-8 to TRBJ1-1; D is perhaps TRBD1 (6 bases). Trimming removed 1 base from V and 4 bases from J, with 22 bases in between. Per germline, CDR1 SGHVS and CDR2 FQNEAQ. CDR3 length: 18 amino acids. The chain's CDR3 is CASSLGPFGGGGSTEAFF. The DNA for the CDR3 is TGTGCCAGCAGCTTAGGGCCCTTCGGTGGGGGGGGCAGCACTGAAGCTTTCTTT. Full variable domain (rest looked up from reference TRBV7-8 and TRBJ1-1): GAGVSQSPRYKVAKRGQDVALRCDPISGHVSLFWYQQALGQGPEFLTYFQNEAQLDKSGLPSDRFFAERPEGSVSTLKIQRTQQEDSAVYLCASSLGPFGGGGSTEAFFGQGTRLTVV.

This sequence joins TRBV4-3 and TRBJ1-3; 10 nucleotides match TRBD1. Germline V gives CDR1 LGHNA, CDR2 YSLEER. CDR3 length equals 15 residues. The V segment lost 1 base and the J segment 8 bases; nucleotides outside the gene matches: 5. CDR3 in amino acids: CASSQGWDRGDTIYF. DNA for the CDR3: TGCGCCAGCAGCCAAGGTTGGGACAGGGGAGACACCATATATTTT.

V is TRBV19 and J is TRBJ1-5; D is unresolved. Per germline, CDR1 LNHDA and CDR2 SQIVND (reference sequence). The V gene lost 7 bases and the J gene lost 0 bases, with 10 bases spanning the gap. This CDR3 has 14 residues. Here the CDR3 DNA reads TGTGCCAGTAATTACGGGTATAGCAATCAGCCCCAGCATTTT. Protein product: CASNYGYSNQPQHF.

This clone was observed a single time. J is TRBJ2-2 and V is TRBV11-3, with 9 positions matching TRBD1. Losses at the gene ends were 0 bases for V and 5 bases for J; bases not matched to a gene: 10. In germline, CDR1 is SGHNT, CDR2 YENEEA. This CDR3 contains 18 residues. The CDR3 DNA is TGTGCCAGCAGCTTAGATATAACAGGGGGCAGAGAAACCGGGGAGCTGTTTTTT. Translated: CASSLDITGGRETGELFF.

CDR3 DNA: TGTGCCAGCACCCCCCTAGCGGCCCAAGAGACCCAGTACTTC. Its translation: CASTPLAAQETQYF. V usage is TRBV2 and J usage is TRBJ2-5; 7 bases are a match to TRBD2. CDR3 length: 14 amino acids. The junction had 6 bases not matched to a gene; V was cut back by 7 bases and J by 1 base. Germline CDR1 is SNHLY and CDR2 is FYNNEI.

The rearrangement joins TRBV28 to TRBJ2-7; 8 nucleotides agree with TRBD1. V shed 11 bases and J 4 bases; nucleotides not matched to a gene: 4. The CDR3 totals 11 residues. Germline V gene data show CDR1 as MDHEN and CDR2 as SYDVKM. CDR3 residues: CAATGGYEQYF. The CDR3 bases are TGTGCCGCCACAGGGGGGTACGAGCAGTACTTC.

The V and J genes are TRBV7-2 and TRBJ2-7; weak D call: TRBD2 (6 bases). Germline loops: CDR1 SGHTA, CDR2 FQGNSA. CDR3 length equals 17 residues. V lost 8 bases to trimming and J lost 1 base, with 24 bases between them. CDR3 sequence: CASGGRGGLAFSYEQYF. The CDR3, as DNA: TGTGCCAGCGGCGGCCGGGGTGGGCTAGCGTTTTCCTACGAGCAGTACTTC.

The chain recombines TRBV19 with TRBJ1-5; D is undetermined. Germline-derived CDR1 and CDR2 are LNHDA and SQIVND (reference sequence). V lost 0 bases, J lost 3 bases, and 6 bases lay in between. This CDR3 has 14 amino acids. The CDR3, as DNA: TGTGCCAGTAGTATAGAGAGAGTCAATCAGCCCCAGCATTTT. Translated, it gives CASSIERVNQPQHF.